This T cell receptor beta chain is drawn from a study of cytomegalovirus exposure and HLA in healthy donors. General study findings and limits: Per a later analysis, fewer than 20,000 TCR beta sequences showed association with HLA alleles at 0.05 false discovery rate. Cytomegalovirus-associated TCR beta chains were listed, numbering 150 to 200. Later examination showed HLA-associated TCR beta chains had greater clonal expansion than equally common others.

As concerns this clone: Its cognate antigen is unknown.

V was clipped by 4 bases and J by 3 bases, with 15 bases between them. The CDR3 covers 15 residues. In germline, CDR1 is SGHRS, CDR2 YFSETQ. The study ran its PCR with 60 Vbeta and 13 Jbeta primers. Study processing details: Later, an analysis found about 77 million unique TCR beta chains, and about 10 million of these were shared. The protocol was immunoSEQ multiplex PCR, while the TCRdb copy is restricted to in-frame clones and leaves out a portion. The DNA gave D and trimming, while V, J and clone size come from that table. The sample records 150,000 to 200,000 clones, 60% to 80% being singletons. The clonotype comes from a man in his forties or fifties in good health and CMV-seropositive. The genes are TRBV5-1 and TRBJ2-3; possible D gene TRBD1, 6 bases. The sequenced sample consisted of PBMCs. CDR3 DNA: TGCGCCAGCAGCACCTTGGGTAGGGGGACAGATACGCAGTATTTT. Its protein product is CASSTLGRGTDTQYF.